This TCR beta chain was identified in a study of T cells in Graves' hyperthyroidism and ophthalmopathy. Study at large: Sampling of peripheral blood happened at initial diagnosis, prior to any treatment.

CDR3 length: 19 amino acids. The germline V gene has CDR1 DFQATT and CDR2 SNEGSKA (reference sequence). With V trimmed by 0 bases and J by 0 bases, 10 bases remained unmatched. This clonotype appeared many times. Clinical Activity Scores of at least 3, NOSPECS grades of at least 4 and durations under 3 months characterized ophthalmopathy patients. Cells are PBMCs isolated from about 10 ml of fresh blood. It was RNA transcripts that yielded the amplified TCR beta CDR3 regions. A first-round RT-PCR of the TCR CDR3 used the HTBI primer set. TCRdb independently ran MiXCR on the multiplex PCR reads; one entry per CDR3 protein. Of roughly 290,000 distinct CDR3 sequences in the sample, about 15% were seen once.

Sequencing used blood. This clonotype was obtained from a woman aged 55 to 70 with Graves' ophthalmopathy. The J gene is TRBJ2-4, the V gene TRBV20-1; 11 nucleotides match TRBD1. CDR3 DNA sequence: TGCAGTGCTAGAGATCGACTGGACAGGGGGCCGTTAGCCAAAAACATTCAGTACTTC. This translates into CSARDRLDRGPLAKNIQYF.